This TCR beta chain stems from a study of T cells in Graves' hyperthyroidism and ophthalmopathy. Findings and limits, study-wide: Model output signaled ophthalmopathy a median about seven months ahead of onset.

The CDR3 regions of TCR beta were amplified from RNA transcripts. An initial round of RT-PCR targeting the TCR CDR3 relied on the HTBI primer set. TCRdb reprocessed the multiplex PCR reads via MiXCR and lists one record per CDR3 protein. The table includes a few hundred thousand distinct CDR3 sequences, 46% detected once. Any patient presenting with uncontrolled infection, other autoimmune disease, pregnancy or lactation was left out. In the case of this clonotype: Its target is unknown.

Germline trimming cut 7 bases from V and 8 bases from J; bases unmatched to any gene: 10. The CDR3 runs 12 residues. Germline CDR1 and CDR2: DFQATT and SNEGSKA (reference sequence). Material for sequencing was peripheral blood or thyroid tissue (not recorded which). This sequence originates from an adult woman with Graves' disease, either hyperthyroidism or ophthalmopathy (not recorded which). The rearrangement uses TRBV20-1 and TRBJ1-2; 7 positions agree with TRBD1. The CDR3, as DNA: TGCAGTGTCCAAACAGGGGAGCGAGGCTACACCTTC. Translation gives CSVQTGERGYTF.